This TCR beta chain comes out of a study of cytomegalovirus exposure and HLA in healthy donors. Overall study results and limits: Rarity marked most TCR sequences, yet some public TCRs occurred in many donors. Several of the most significant clusters appeared linked to common viral pathogens, based on a later analysis.

The CDR3 is made up of 15 amino acids. Germline trimming cut 7 bases from V and 4 bases from J; bases unmatched to any gene: 12. Germline lookup yields CDR1 SGHVS and CDR2 FQNEAQ. PCR was performed using 60 Vbeta and 13 Jbeta primers. Profiled with immunoSEQ multiplex PCR; TCRdb holds only in-frame clones, not every one. Of 100,000 to 150,000 clones in the sample, about 80% were seen once. In the case of this clone: Antigen specificity is unknown.

The gene calls are TRBV7-8 and TRBJ1-1; 7 nucleotides line up with TRBD1. What was sequenced was PBMCs. The clonotype was recovered from a female donor in good health and CMV-seropositive. CDR3 sequence reads: CASTELSGGTTEAFF. The CDR3 coding sequence is TGTGCCAGCACGGAACTTTCAGGGGGGACCACTGAAGCTTTCTTT.